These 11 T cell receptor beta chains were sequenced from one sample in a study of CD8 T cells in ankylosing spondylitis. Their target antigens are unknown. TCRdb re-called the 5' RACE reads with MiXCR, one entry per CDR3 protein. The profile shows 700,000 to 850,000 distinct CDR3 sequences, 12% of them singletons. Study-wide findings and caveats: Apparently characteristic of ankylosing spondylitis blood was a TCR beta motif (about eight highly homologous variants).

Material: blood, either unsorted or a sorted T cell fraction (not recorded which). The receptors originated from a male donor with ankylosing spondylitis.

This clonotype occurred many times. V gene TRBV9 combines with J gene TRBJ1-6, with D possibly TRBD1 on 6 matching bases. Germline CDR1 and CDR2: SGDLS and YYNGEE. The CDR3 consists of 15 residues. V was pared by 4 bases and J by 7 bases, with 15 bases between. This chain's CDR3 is CASSMGPQGNSPLHF. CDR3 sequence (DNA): TGTGCCAGCAGCATGGGACCGCAGGGGAATTCACCCCTCCACTTT. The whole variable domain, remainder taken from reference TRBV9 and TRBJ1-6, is DSGVTQTPKHLITATGQRVTLRCSPRSGDLSVYWYQQSLDQGLQFLIQYYNGEERAKGNILERFSAQQFPDLHSELNLSSLELGDSALYFCASSMGPQGNSPLHFGNGTRLTVT.

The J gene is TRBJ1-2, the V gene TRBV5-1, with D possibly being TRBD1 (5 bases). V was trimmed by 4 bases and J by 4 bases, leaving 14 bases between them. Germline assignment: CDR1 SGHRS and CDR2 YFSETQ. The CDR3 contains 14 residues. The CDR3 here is CASSISRAIYGYTF. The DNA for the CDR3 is TGCGCCAGCAGCATCTCCAGGGCTATCTATGGCTACACCTTC.

The CDR3 region has the DNA TGTGCCGCTGGAGGAGAGGCGGGGGGCCTCGGAGAGACCCAGTACTTC. Translation: CAAGGEAGGLGETQYF. The V gene is TRBV7-2, the J gene TRBJ2-5, with 8 bases fitting TRBD2. The trim removed 11 bases at V and 4 bases at J, leaving 18 bases unmatched. There are 16 residues in the CDR3. CDR1 SGHTA and CDR2 FQGNSA come from the germline V gene.

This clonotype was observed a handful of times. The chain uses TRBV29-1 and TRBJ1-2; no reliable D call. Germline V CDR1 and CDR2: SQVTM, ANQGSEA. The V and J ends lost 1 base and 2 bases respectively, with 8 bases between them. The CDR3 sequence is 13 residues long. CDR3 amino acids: CSVEGNYNYGYTF. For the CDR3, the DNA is TGCAGCGTTGAAGGTAACTACAACTATGGCTACACCTTC.

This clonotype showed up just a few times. This CDR3 reads CASSTSEGLAYEQYF. As DNA, the CDR3 is TGCGCCAGCAGCACGTCTGAGGGCTTAGCCTACGAGCAGTACTTC. This chain connects TRBV4-1 to TRBJ2-7, with D possibly being TRBD2 (5 bases). Germline CDR1 reads MGHRA; CDR2 reads YSYEKL. CDR3 length equals 15 residues. The germline V and J ends were trimmed by 5 bases and 2 bases, with 16 bases remaining between them.

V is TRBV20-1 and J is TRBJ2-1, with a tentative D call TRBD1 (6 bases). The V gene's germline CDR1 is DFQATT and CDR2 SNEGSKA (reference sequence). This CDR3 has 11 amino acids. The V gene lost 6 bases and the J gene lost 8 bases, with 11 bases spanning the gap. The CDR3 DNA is TGCAGTGCACTCAGGGGCGATGAGCAGTTCTTC. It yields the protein CSALRGDEQFF.

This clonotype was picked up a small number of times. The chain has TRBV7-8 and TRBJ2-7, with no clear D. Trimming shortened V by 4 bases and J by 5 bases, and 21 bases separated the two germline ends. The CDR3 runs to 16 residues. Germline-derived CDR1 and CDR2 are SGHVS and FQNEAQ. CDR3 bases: TGTGCCAGCAGCTCATCGCCGAAGGGATCATCCGACGAGCAGTACTTC. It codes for CASSSSPKGSSDEQYF.

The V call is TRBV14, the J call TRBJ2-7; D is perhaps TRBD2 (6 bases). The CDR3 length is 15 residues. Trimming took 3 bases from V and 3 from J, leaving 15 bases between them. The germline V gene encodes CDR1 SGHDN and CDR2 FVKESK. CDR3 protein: CASSQNQGGNYEQYF. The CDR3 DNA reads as TGTGCCAGCAGCCAGAACCAGGGAGGTAACTACGAGCAGTACTTC.

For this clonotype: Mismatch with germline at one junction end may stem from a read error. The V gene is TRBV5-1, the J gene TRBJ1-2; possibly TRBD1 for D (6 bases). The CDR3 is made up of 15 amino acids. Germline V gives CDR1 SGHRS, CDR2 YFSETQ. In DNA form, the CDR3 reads TGCGTCAGCAGCCAGACCAGGGGATCTAACTATGGCTACACCTTC. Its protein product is CVSSQTRGSNYGYTF.

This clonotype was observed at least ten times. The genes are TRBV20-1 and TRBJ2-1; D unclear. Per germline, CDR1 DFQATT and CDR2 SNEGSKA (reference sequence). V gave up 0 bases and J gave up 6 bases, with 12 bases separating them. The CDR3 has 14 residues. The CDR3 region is CSARDRRSSNEQFF. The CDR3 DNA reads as TGCAGTGCTAGAGATCGGCGGTCCAGCAATGAGCAGTTCTTC.

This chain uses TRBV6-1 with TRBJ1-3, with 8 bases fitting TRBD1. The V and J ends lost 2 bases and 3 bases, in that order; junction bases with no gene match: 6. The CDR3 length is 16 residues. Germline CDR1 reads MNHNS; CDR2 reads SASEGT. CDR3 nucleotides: TGTGCCAGCAGTGAATTGCCAGGGGGCAATGGAAACACCATATATTTT. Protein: CASSELPGGNGNTIYF.